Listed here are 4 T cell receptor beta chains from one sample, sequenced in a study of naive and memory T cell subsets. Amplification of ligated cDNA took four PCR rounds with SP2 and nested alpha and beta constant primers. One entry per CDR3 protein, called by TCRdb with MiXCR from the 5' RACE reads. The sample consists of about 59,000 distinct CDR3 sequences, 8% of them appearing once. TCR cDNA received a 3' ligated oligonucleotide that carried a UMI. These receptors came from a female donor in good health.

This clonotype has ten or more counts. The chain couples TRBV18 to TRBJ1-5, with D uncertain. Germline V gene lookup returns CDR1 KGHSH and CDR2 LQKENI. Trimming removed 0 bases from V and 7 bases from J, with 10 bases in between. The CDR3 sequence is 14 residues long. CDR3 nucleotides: TGTGCCAGCTCACCACCCCAGTCTACCCAGCCCCAGCATTTT. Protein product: CASSPPQSTQPQHF. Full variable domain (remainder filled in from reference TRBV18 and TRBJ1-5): NAGVMQNPRHLVRRRGQEARLRCSPMKGHSHVYWYRQLPEEGLKFMVYLQKENIIDESGMPKERFSAEFPKEGPSILRIQQVVRGDSAAYFCASSPPQSTQPQHFGDGTRLSIL.

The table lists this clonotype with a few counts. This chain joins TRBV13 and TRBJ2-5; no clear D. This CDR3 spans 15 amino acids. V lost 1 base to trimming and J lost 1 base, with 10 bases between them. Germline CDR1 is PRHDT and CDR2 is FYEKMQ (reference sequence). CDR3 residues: CASSLEAGLQETQYF. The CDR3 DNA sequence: TGTGCCAGCAGCTTAGAGGCAGGCCTCCAAGAGACCCAGTACTTC.

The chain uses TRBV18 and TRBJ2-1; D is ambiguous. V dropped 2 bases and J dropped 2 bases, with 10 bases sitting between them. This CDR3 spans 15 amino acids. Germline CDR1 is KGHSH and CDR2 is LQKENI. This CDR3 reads CASSPAHNTYNEQFF. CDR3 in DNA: TGTGCCAGCTCACCAGCACACAATACCTACAATGAGCAGTTCTTC.

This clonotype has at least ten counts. The CDR3 sequence is CSAREGTSGSQTQYF. The CDR3 coding sequence is TGCAGTGCTAGAGAGGGGACTAGCGGGAGTCAGACCCAGTACTTC. V and J are TRBV20-1 and TRBJ2-5; 14 nucleotides line up with TRBD2. The germline CDR1 and CDR2 sequences are DFQATT and SNEGSKA (reference sequence). After removal of 0 bases from V and 6 bases from J, the junction contained 3 bases not matched to a gene. CDR3 length equals 15 residues.